This is a list of T cell receptor beta chains from one sample in a study of blood T cells in healthy people across ages. MiXCR, run by TCRdb on the 5' RACE reads, gives a single entry per CDR3 protein. The data contain a few hundred thousand distinct CDR3 sequences, 27% of them seen just once; the ten biggest clones take up around 18%. The sample comprised blood. The receptors here all came from a woman between 65 and 79 years old in good health. Both conserved end residues are part of each CDR3. The D gene is left open where the match is weak. Some rows mark clone size as missing; the rest say once, few, many or name a class of expanded clone.

v_call	clone_size	j_call	d_call	cdr3_aa	cdr3_nt
TRBV18	NA	TRBJ2-2	TRBD2	CASSQVAGTNTGELFF	TGTGCCAGCTCACAAGTAGCGGGAACGAACACCGGGGAGCTGTTTTTT
TRBV7-2	many	TRBJ2-3	NA	CASSPGGTGRTDTQYF	TGTGCCAGCAGCCCGGGGGGGACAGGGCGCACAGATACGCAGTATTTT
TRBV12-5	NA	TRBJ2-1	NA	CASGPGLTCNEQFF	TGTGCTAGTGGACCAGGGCTAACCTGCAATGAGCAGTTCTTC
TRBV5-1	few	TRBJ2-1	NA	CASSFVSDNEQFF	TGCGCCAGCAGCTTCGTTAGCGACAATGAGCAGTTCTTC
TRBV20-1	once	TRBJ2-7	TRBD1	CSASPGSTGTRLGEQYF	TGCAGTGCTAGTCCCGGCTCGACAGGGACGAGGCTAGGCGAGCAGTACTTC
TRBV4-2	few	TRBJ2-1	NA	CAGSRQTSVSYNEQFF	TGTGCCGGCAGCCGCCAGACAAGCGTCTCCTACAATGAGCAGTTCTTC
TRBV29-1	few	TRBJ1-2	NA	CSVEWSAYGYTF	TGCAGCGTTGAATGGTCAGCTTATGGCTACACCTTC
TRBV3-1	few	TRBJ2-3	NA	CASSQNEGDTQYF	TGTGCCAGCAGCCAGAACGAAGGGGATACGCAGTATTTT
TRBV10-3	many	TRBJ2-1	NA	CATNPGGRYEQFF	TGTGCCACAAACCCAGGGGGGCGGTATGAGCAGTTCTTC
TRBV3-1	NA	TRBJ2-6	NA	CASSPRSQSGANVLTF	TGTGCCAGCAGCCCAAGAAGCCAGTCTGGGGCCAACGTCCTGACTTTC
TRBV27	once	TRBJ2-3	TRBD1	CASSLWSPGQGADTQYF	TGTGCCAGCAGCCTGTGGTCGCCGGGACAGGGGGCTGATACGCAGTATTTT
TRBV3-1	many	TRBJ2-5	NA	CASSHSGGQETQYF	TGTGCCAGCAGCCATTCGGGCGGACAAGAGACCCAGTACTTC
TRBV6-2/TRBV6-3	NA	TRBJ2-7	TRBD2	CASSYSWGTSDYEQYF	TGTGCCAGCAGTTACTCGTGGGGGACTAGCGACTACGAGCAGTACTTC
TRBV4-3	NA	TRBJ2-7	NA	CASSQEKSSYEQYF	TGCGCCAGCAGCCAAGAAAAAAGCTCCTACGAGCAGTACTTC
TRBV5-1	NA	TRBJ2-5	TRBD2	CASSREGTEETQYF	TGCGCCAGCAGCCGGGAGGGGACGGAAGAGACCCAGTACTTC
TRBV5-1	NA	TRBJ2-1	NA	CATQVGRLGVVRSDEQFF	TGCGCCACCCAAGTTGGAAGATTGGGTGTAGTACGTAGCGATGAGCAGTTCTTC
TRBV12-3/TRBV12-4	few	TRBJ1-2	TRBD1	CASSFGQGGSYGYTF	TGTGCCAGCAGTTTCGGACAGGGCGGGAGCTATGGCTACACCTTC
TRBV5-1	NA	TRBJ1-2	NA	CASSQTAYGYTF	TGCGCCAGCAGCCAGACAGCCTATGGCTACACCTTC
TRBV9	NA	TRBJ2-4	NA	CASSAYGSSGMQYF	TGTGCCAGCAGCGCCTACGGGAGTAGTGGTATGCAGTACTTC
TRBV5-5	few	TRBJ2-1	NA	CASSLTGRAVDNEQFF	TGTGCCAGCAGCCTCACGGGGCGGGCGGTGGACAATGAGCAGTTCTTC
TRBV27	NA	TRBJ2-3	TRBD2	CASSRLRGADTQYF	TGTGCCAGCAGCCGCCTCCGGGGGGCAGATACGCAGTATTTT
TRBV25-1	NA	TRBJ2-7	TRBD2	CASSEFGRDEQYF	TGTGCCAGCAGTGAATTTGGGAGGGACGAGCAGTACTTC
TRBV2	NA	TRBJ2-7	TRBD2	CASSPRGGTYEQYF	TGTGCCAGCAGTCCGAGGGGAGGGACCTACGAGCAGTACTTC
TRBV7-2	once	TRBJ2-3	TRBD2	CASSFELAGGDTQYF	TGTGCCAGCAGCTTTGAACTAGCGGGGGGGGATACGCAGTATTTT
TRBV20-1	NA	TRBJ2-3	NA	CSAPTSSADSTDTQYF	TGCAGTGCTCCTACATCTAGCGCGGACAGCACAGATACGCAGTATTTT
TRBV4-2	many	TRBJ2-3	TRBD2	CASSQEGGGHTDTQYF	TGTGCCAGCAGCCAAGAGGGCGGGGGGCACACAGATACGCAGTATTTT
TRBV4-2	NA	TRBJ2-5	NA	CASSQDSRGETQYF	TGTGCCAGCAGCCAAGATTCGAGGGGCGAGACCCAGTACTTC
TRBV10-3	NA	TRBJ2-2	TRBD1	CAISPGTGRSGELFF	TGTGCCATCAGCCCCGGGACAGGGAGATCCGGGGAGCTGTTTTTT
TRBV3-1	NA	TRBJ1-2	NA	CASSPGGEDGYTF	TGTGCCAGCAGCCCTGGTGGGGAAGATGGCTACACCTTC
TRBV27	NA	TRBJ2-3	NA	CASGTSWGTQYF	TGTGCCTCGGGGACCTCATGGGGTACGCAGTATTTT
TRBV6-5	few	TRBJ2-4	NA	CASSRRLGIQYF	TGTGCCAGCAGTAGGAGACTTGGCATTCAGTACTTC
TRBV7-2	few	TRBJ2-1	TRBD1	CASSRDRNNEQFF	TGTGCCAGCAGTCGGGACAGAAACAATGAGCAGTTCTTC
TRBV6-2/TRBV6-3	NA	TRBJ2-2	TRBD2	CASSFGLAGGSNTGELFF	TGTGCCAGCAGTTTCGGACTAGCGGGGGGGTCGAACACCGGGGAGCTGTTTTTT
TRBV20-1	NA	TRBJ2-3	NA	CSAPRGLAGDTQYF	TGCAGTGCTCCGCGGGGGCTAGCAGGAGATACGCAGTATTTT
TRBV5-1	NA	TRBJ2-1	TRBD1	CASSGGQGSYNEQFF	TGCGCCAGCAGCGGGGGACAGGGATCCTACAATGAGCAGTTCTTC
TRBV6-2/TRBV6-3	few	TRBJ1-2	TRBD1	CASSDTGAYGYTF	TGTGCCAGCAGTGATACAGGGGCCTATGGCTACACCTTC
TRBV10-3	few	TRBJ2-5	NA	CAIKGSLQETQYF	TGTGCCATTAAAGGGAGCCTTCAAGAGACCCAGTACTTC
TRBV7-2	many	TRBJ2-7	TRBD2	CASSLLAGIDEQYF	TGTGCCAGCAGCCTCCTAGCGGGGATAGACGAGCAGTACTTC
TRBV28	NA	TRBJ2-1	TRBD2	CASSLGGLAEYGEQFF	TGTGCCAGCAGTTTAGGGGGACTAGCGGAATACGGTGAGCAGTTCTTC
TRBV5-6	NA	TRBJ1-1	NA	CASSHPGAGRTEAFF	TGTGCCAGCAGTCACCCCGGGGCAGGGCGCACTGAAGCTTTCTTT
TRBV4-2	NA	TRBJ2-7	NA	CASSQENTYEQYF	TGTGCCAGCAGCCAAGAGAACACCTACGAGCAGTACTTC
TRBV20-1	few	TRBJ2-5	TRBD2	CSARVWTSSGETQYF	TGCAGTGCTAGAGTATGGACTAGCAGCGGCGAGACCCAGTACTTC
TRBV3-1	few	TRBJ2-1	NA	CASRLGATSYNEQFF	TGTGCCAGCAGACTAGGGGCCACATCCTACAATGAGCAGTTCTTC
TRBV12-3/TRBV12-4	few	TRBJ2-3	NA	CASSLFASAHTDTQYF	TGTGCCAGCAGTTTATTCGCTAGCGCGCACACAGATACGCAGTATTTT
TRBV20-1	NA	TRBJ1-1	TRBD1	CSASDRGSGTEAFF	TGCAGTGCTTCTGACAGGGGGTCGGGGACTGAAGCTTTCTTT
TRBV14	NA	TRBJ2-5	NA	CAGSHTWSSQETQYF	TGTGCCGGCAGCCATACCTGGAGCTCCCAAGAGACCCAGTACTTC
TRBV5-1	few	TRBJ2-3	TRBD2	CASSPVGGGTDTQYF	TGCGCCAGCAGCCCCGTGGGCGGGGGGACAGATACGCAGTATTTT
TRBV29-1	NA	TRBJ2-1	NA	CSGGTAFPHEQFF	TGCAGCGGCGGGACTGCCTTCCCCCATGAGCAGTTCTTC